The 5 T cell receptor beta chains given below trace back to one sample, sequenced in a study of human T cells and chemical hapten exposure. Time point indicated: patch test 2, 6 weeks after DPC sensitization. Treatment: therapeutic diphenylcyclopropenone sensitization with weekly scalp DPC. TCRdb used MiXCR to reprocess the RACE reads, holding one entry per CDR3 protein. The sample lists 360,000 or so distinct CDR3 sequences, roughly 6.3% occurring once. The input for sequencing was whole blood, taken in connection with sensitization to the hapten diphenylcyclopropenone (DPC). The receptor set was obtained from a woman younger than 35 with alopecia areata. Some clones in this sample may be carry-over from other donors' samples.

This clonotype was counted ten times or more. This chain joins TRBV7-3 and TRBJ2-7; perhaps D is TRBD1 or TRBD2 (5 bases each). The CDR3 runs to 14 residues. The V gene's germline CDR1 is SGHTA and CDR2 FQGTGA. The ends were cut back, 4 bases at V and 6 bases at J, with 16 bases in the middle. The CDR3 here is CASSSGDLPAEQYF. For the CDR3, the DNA is TGTGCCAGCAGCTCCGGGGACCTGCCGGCCGAGCAGTACTTC.

This clonotype was found many times. The rearrangement uses TRBV20-1 and TRBJ1-2; D is perhaps TRBD1 (6 bases). V was shortened by 1 base and J by 2 bases, with 8 bases between the two germline ends. The V gene's germline CDR1 is DFQATT and CDR2 SNEGSKA (reference sequence). This CDR3 has 13 amino acids. The CDR3 reads CSARAQGNYGYTF. CDR3 sequence (DNA): TGCAGTGCTAGAGCACAGGGCAACTATGGCTACACCTTC.

This clonotype was counted ten times or more. This chain joins TRBV27 and TRBJ1-1, with D unresolved. The CDR3 length is 13 residues. Germline CDR1 is MNHEY and CDR2 is SMNVEV (reference sequence). V lost 6 bases and J 1 base, leaving 9 bases between the germline ends. The CDR3 DNA is TGTGCCAGCAGCCTAACTCCGAACACTGAAGCTTTCTTT. It codes for CASSLTPNTEAFF.

This clonotype was seen many times. V is TRBV20-1 and J is TRBJ1-6; D call uncertain. Trimming pared 3 bases from V and 14 bases from J, leaving 17 bases between. CDR3 length: 13 amino acids. Germline loops: CDR1 DFQATT, CDR2 SNEGSKA (reference sequence). CDR3 sequence reads: CSASYRDRVALHF. CDR3 in DNA: TGCAGTGCTAGTTACCGGGATAGAGTGGCCCTCCACTTT.

This chain uses TRBV11-2 with TRBJ2-2, with D uncertain. The CDR3 spans 15 residues. Trimming shortened V by 1 base and J by 5 bases, and 11 bases separated the two germline ends. CDR1 and CDR2 from the germline V gene are SGHAT and FQNNGV. The DNA of the CDR3 is TGTGCCAGCAGCTTAGCAGCCGACGGAACCGGGGAGCTGTTTTTT. Translating it yields CASSLAADGTGELFF.